This entry features one TCR gamma chain sequence. A far more abundant clone sits one base away, making this likely a read error. These data come from a study of gamma-delta chains in newborns, infants, children. Study-wide background: Innate gammadelta T cells reportedly expand polyclonally right after birth, driven by microbial exposure, per the title.

The CDR3 has 16 amino acids. The germline V gene encodes CDR1 GITISATS and CDR2 ISYDGTV (reference sequence). The V segment lost 5 bases and the J segment 7 bases; nucleotides outside the gene matches: 8. TCRdb made new clone calls on the reads using CATT. The data contain 200 to 250 gamma-chain clones, roughly 1.8% of them singletons. Sequenced material: blood. V gene TRGV9 combines with J gene TRGJP. This TCR derives from a child who was a newborn, infant or young child, either healthy, febrile or measles-vaccinated (not recorded which). CDR3 sequence (DNA): TGTGCCTTGTGGGGGTCACCTGAGTTGGGCAAAAAAATCAAGGTATTT. Its translation: CALWGSPELGKKIKVF.